Listed here are 22 T cell receptor beta chains from one sample, sequenced in a study of T cell repertoires in cytomegalovirus infection. TCRdb called the reads again in MiXCR, with one record for every CDR3 protein. The table includes 700,000 to 850,000 distinct CDR3 sequences, around a third detected once. Their cognate antigens are unknown. The sample in question was cultured CD8+ T cells from PBMCs, obtained from culture after CMV antigen stimulation. The receptors come from a human donor in good health (CMV status not recorded). Some clones in this sample may be carry-over from other donors' samples.

The chain is built from TRBV7-6 and TRBJ1-5; tentative D call: TRBD1 (5 bases). V lost 5 bases and J 5 bases, leaving 10 bases between the germline ends. The germline V gene encodes CDR1 SGHVS and CDR2 FNYEAQ. This CDR3 region has 13 residues. For the CDR3, the DNA is TGTGCCAGCAGCCCAGACAGTGATCAGCCCCAGCATTTT. Protein sequence: CASSPDSDQPQHF.

J is TRBJ1-1 and V is TRBV6-6; D is uncertain. V was shortened by 0 bases and J by 11 bases, with 22 bases between the two germline ends. The CDR3 is 16 amino acids. The V gene's germline CDR1 is MNHNY and CDR2 SVGAGI (reference sequence). The CDR3 sequence: CASSYSTVLPTFGAFF. CDR3 DNA: TGTGCCAGCAGTTACTCGACTGTTCTTCCTACCTTCGGGGCTTTCTTT.

Only a few counts were recorded for this clonotype. In DNA, the CDR3 is TGTGCCAGCAGTTACTCGGGACAGGGGGCCGATGAGCAGTTCTTC. Translation gives CASSYSGQGADEQFF. This rearrangement joins TRBV6-5 to TRBJ2-1, with TRBD1 matching 12 bases. The CDR3 is made up of 15 amino acids. The trim removed 0 bases at V and 8 bases at J, leaving 2 bases unmatched. The germline CDR1 and CDR2 sequences are MNHEY and SVGAGI.

This clonotype was counted a few times. The chain employs TRBV4-1 and TRBJ1-5; D is uncertain. Looked up from germline, CDR1 is MGHRA and CDR2 is YSYEKL. Trimming pared 3 bases from V and 4 bases from J, leaving 19 bases between. The CDR3 runs to 17 residues. CDR3 loop: CASSHEAILSPNQPQHF. For the CDR3, the DNA is TGCGCCAGCAGCCACGAAGCCATACTGAGCCCGAATCAGCCCCAGCATTTT.

This clonotype was picked up a small number of times. The J gene is TRBJ1-1, the V gene TRBV19; D may be TRBD1 (6 bases). The CDR3 is 14 residues long. Per the germline V gene, CDR1 is LNHDA and CDR2 is SQIVND (reference sequence). V was shortened by 6 bases and J by 3 bases, with 14 bases between the two germline ends. The DNA for the CDR3 is TGTGCCAGTAGATACTACAGGGAGGACACTGAAGCTTTCTTT. This encodes CASRYYREDTEAFF.

The V and J genes are TRBV12-3 or TRBV12-4 and TRBJ2-7; D might be TRBD1 or TRBD2, each matching 5 bases. V lost 6 bases, J lost 4 bases, and 16 bases lay in between. This CDR3 has 14 residues. CDR3 nucleotide sequence: TGTGCCAGCAGCCCCTTGGGGGATGATTACGAGCAGTACTTC. Residues: CASSPLGDDYEQYF.

The J gene is TRBJ1-5, the V gene TRBV28, with a possible D match to TRBD1 (6 bases). Germline V lookup: CDR1 MDHEN, CDR2 SYDVKM. Trimming removed 3 bases at V and 2 bases at J, with 11 bases between. The CDR3 covers 15 residues. DNA of the CDR3: TGTGCCAGCAGTTTCGGGAGACAGGGCAATCAGCCCCAGCATTTT. This gives the protein CASSFGRQGNQPQHF.

At least ten counts were recorded for this clonotype. The gene calls are TRBV7-2 and TRBJ1-5, with 7 bases fitting TRBD1. This CDR3 region has 16 residues. Trimming took 5 bases from V and 4 from J; bases not matched to a gene: 11. In germline, CDR1 is SGHTA, CDR2 FQGNSA. This CDR3 is CASSERTGRVNQPQHF. In DNA form, the CDR3 reads TGTGCCAGCAGCGAACGGACAGGACGAGTAAATCAGCCCCAGCATTTT.

The chain employs TRBV5-4 and TRBJ1-1; 7 bases fit TRBD1. The trim removed 5 bases at V and 2 bases at J, leaving 9 bases unmatched. Per germline, CDR1 SGHNT and CDR2 YYREEE (reference sequence). The CDR3 is made up of 15 amino acids. In nucleotides, the CDR3 is TGTGCCAGCAGAAAACCGACAGGGAGAAACACTGAAGCTTTCTTT. It codes for CASRKPTGRNTEAFF.

In regard to this clonotype: A junction end diverges from the germline sequence, so it may reflect a read error. The rearrangement links TRBV28 to TRBJ1-2; possibly TRBD1 for D (5 bases). CDR1 and CDR2 (germline): MDHEN, SYDVKM. The CDR3 totals 14 residues. This CDR3 is CVSSLWGERGGYTF. CDR3 DNA: TGTGTCAGCAGTTTATGGGGGGAACGGGGCGGCTACACCTTC.

The rearrangement joins TRBV27 to TRBJ2-7; either TRBD1 or TRBD2 may fit D (5 bases each). Trimming took off 6 bases at V and 2 bases at J, with 17 bases between the two ends. CDR1 is MNHEY, CDR2 SMNVEV, per germline (reference sequence). The CDR3 sequence is 15 residues long. The CDR3 bases are TGTGCCAGCAGCCCCCCTATGAGGGGCCCCTACGAGCAGTACTTC. The encoded protein is CASSPPMRGPYEQYF.

This clonotype was seen a few times. The chain is built from TRBV6-2 or TRBV6-3 and TRBJ1-5; possible D gene TRBD1, 6 bases. The CDR3 extends over 15 amino acids. V lost 0 bases to trimming and J lost 5 bases, with 11 bases between them. CDR1 is MNHEY and CDR2 is SVGEGT in the germline V gene. The CDR3 is CASSYSRGAYQPQHF. In DNA form, the CDR3 reads TGTGCCAGCAGTTACTCGAGGGGGGCCTATCAGCCCCAGCATTTT.

The chain carries TRBV9 and TRBJ2-3; D call uncertain. The CDR3 sequence is 18 residues long. Per the germline V gene, CDR1 is SGDLS and CDR2 is YYNGEE. Trimming left V 0 bases short and J 2 bases short, with 19 bases between. This CDR3 is CASSVATVMDGSTDTQYF. In DNA, the CDR3 is TGTGCCAGCAGCGTAGCTACTGTGATGGACGGATCCACAGATACGCAGTATTTT. Full variable domain (remainder filled in from reference TRBV9 and TRBJ2-3): DSGVTQTPKHLITATGQRVTLRCSPRSGDLSVYWYQQSLDQGLQFLIQYYNGEERAKGNILERFSAQQFPDLHSELNLSSLELGDSALYFCASSVATVMDGSTDTQYFGPGTRLTVL.

This chain links TRBV7-8 with TRBJ1-5, with 12 bases that match TRBD1. Germline lookup yields CDR1 SGHVS and CDR2 FQNEAQ. This CDR3 contains 15 residues. J gave up 5 bases and V 5 bases, and 4 bases lay outside the gene matches. The CDR3 loop reads CASSGTGGEDQPQHF. As DNA, the CDR3 is TGTGCCAGCAGCGGGACAGGGGGCGAGGATCAGCCCCAGCATTTT.

V gene TRBV28 combines with J gene TRBJ2-7, with 8 nucleotides matching TRBD2. Germline trimming cut 5 bases from V and 0 bases from J; bases unmatched to any gene: 3. There are 14 residues in the CDR3. Germline loops: CDR1 MDHEN, CDR2 SYDVKM. CDR3 in DNA: TGTGCCAGCAGTCAGCGGGGGAGCTCCTACGAGCAGTACGTC. Residues: CASSQRGSSYEQYV.

This rearrangement joins TRBV28 to TRBJ2-3; 13 bases align to TRBD2. This CDR3 has 15 residues. Per the germline V gene, CDR1 is MDHEN and CDR2 is SYDVKM. V dropped 7 bases and J dropped 5; count of bases not matched to a gene: 6. CDR3 sequence reads: CASTLGLAGEDTQYF. CDR3 sequence (DNA): TGTGCCAGCACCCTCGGACTAGCGGGGGAAGATACGCAGTATTTT. The entire variable domain, with the rest obtained from reference TRBV28 and TRBJ2-3, is as follows: DVKVTQSSRYLVKRTGEKVFLECVQDMDHENMFWYRQDPGLGLRLIYFSYDVKMKEKGDIPEGYSVSREKKERFSLILESASTNQTSMYLCASTLGLAGEDTQYFGPGTRLTVL.

This clonotype showed up many times. The chain combines TRBV7-9 with TRBJ1-3, with 7 bases aligning to TRBD1. V was clipped by 10 bases and J by 3 bases; unmatched bases: 9. Germline CDR1 reads SEHNR; CDR2 reads FQNEAQ (reference sequence). CDR3 length equals 14 residues. Here the CDR3 reads CATSQGGIGNTIYF. The CDR3 region has the DNA TGTGCCACCTCCCAGGGGGGAATTGGAAACACCATATATTTT.

With respect to this clonotype: This may arise from a read error, as a much more abundant clone is one base away. V and J are TRBV7-8 and TRBJ1-2; 8 nucleotides agree with TRBD1. Germline V gene sequence: CDR1 SGHVS, CDR2 FQNEAQ. The CDR3 is made up of 15 amino acids. The CDR3 loop reads CASRGAGGSGYGYAF. Here the CDR3 DNA reads TGTGCCAGCAGGGGCGCAGGGGGCTCGGGCTATGGCTACGCCTTC.

Only a few counts were recorded for this clonotype. The chain employs TRBV19 and TRBJ2-1, with TRBD2 matching over 10 bases. V shed 5 bases and J 9 bases; nucleotides not matched to a gene: 10. This CDR3 spans 15 amino acids. Per germline, CDR1 LNHDA and CDR2 SQIVND (reference sequence). The CDR3 region is CASSVPGLARGEQFF. As DNA, the CDR3 is TGTGCCAGTAGTGTCCCGGGACTAGCGAGAGGTGAGCAGTTCTTC.

This chain uses TRBV11-2 with TRBJ2-1, with D tentatively TRBD2 (7 bases). This CDR3 region has 15 residues. The V and J ends lost 7 bases and 7 bases respectively, with 20 bases between them. Germline CDR1 and CDR2: SGHAT and FQNNGV. The CDR3 spells CASNQAGLRGNEQFF. CDR3 nucleotide sequence: TGTGCCAGCAACCAAGCGGGGCTGAGGGGGAATGAGCAGTTCTTC.

The chain combines TRBV6-5 with TRBJ2-5; tentative D call: TRBD2 (6 bases). The CDR3 is made up of 11 amino acids. Per germline, CDR1 MNHEY and CDR2 SVGAGI. V was pared by 7 bases and J by 7 bases, with 10 bases between. CDR3 loop: CASTSGGTQYF. CDR3 sequence (DNA): TGTGCCAGCACCTCCGGGGGGACCCAGTACTTC.

Comments on this clonotype: A junction boundary mismatches the germline segment, possibly from a read error. This rearrangement joins TRBV27 to TRBJ2-7; D is undetermined. The CDR3 has 13 amino acids. Germline-derived CDR1 and CDR2 are MNHEY and SMNVEV (reference sequence). Here the CDR3 reads CASSSYANYEQYF. CDR3 nucleotides: TGTGCCAGCAGTTCTTACGCTAACTACGAGCAATACTTC.